Listed below are T cell receptor beta chains from one sample, sequenced in a study of vaccination and CD4 T cells after COVID-19. TCRdb ran MiXCR on the PCR reads and lists one entry per CDR3 protein. The sample holds about 5,400 distinct CDR3 sequences, 44% seen once. The antigens for these receptors are not known. The sample was CD4+ T cells from blood, cultured in vitro. Source of these receptors: a human donor who had recovered from COVID-19. Both conserved end residues are part of each CDR3. A D gene is named only where the DNA matches it firmly. The listing skips clone size in some rows; elsewhere it reads once, few, many or a size class.

TRBV20-1	TRBJ2-1	few	TRBD1	TGCAGTGCTGCAGGACAGGGCCACAATGAGCAGTTCTTC	CSAAGQGHNEQFF
TRBV4-3	TRBJ1-2	-	-	TGCGCCAGCAGGGGGAACTATGGCTACACCTTC	CASRGNYGYTF
TRBV6-1	TRBJ1-1	few	-	TGTGCCACCACTAGGGGTAGGGACACTGAAGCTTTCTTT	CATTRGRDTEAFF
TRBV7-8	TRBJ1-6	-	-	TGTGCCAGCAGCTTAGCCGCCCACTCACCCCTCCACTTT	CASSLAAHSPLHF
TRBV6-1	TRBJ1-2	-	-	TGTGCCAGCAGTGACGGGGGGTATGGCTACACCTTC	CASSDGGYGYTF
TRBV25-1	TRBJ2-7	-	TRBD1	TGTGCCAGCGGGACAGGGGGCCAGGAGCAGTACTTC	CASGTGGQEQYF
TRBV27	TRBJ2-5	few	TRBD1	TGTGCCAGCAGCCTCGACAGGGTGGGGGCCCAGTACTTC	CASSLDRVGAQYF
TRBV7-2	TRBJ1-2	few	-	TGTGCCAGCAGCTTACCCGGCCTGTATGGCTACACCTTC	CASSLPGLYGYTF
TRBV5-6	TRBJ2-5	-	TRBD1	TGTGCCAGCAGCTTCAGGACAGGGCGAGAGACCCAGTACTTC	CASSFRTGRETQYF
TRBV15	TRBJ2-7	-	-	TGTGCCACCAGCAGAGACCCAGGGACGGAATACGAGCAGTACTTC	CATSRDPGTEYEQYF
TRBV28	TRBJ1-1	once	TRBD1	TGTGCCAGCAGTACCCGGACAGGGGGCCGGGTCACTGAAGCTTTCTTT	CASSTRTGGRVTEAFF
TRBV20-1	TRBJ1-2	medium-sized	-	TGCAGTGCCTTAAACCTGGGGGGTGGCTACACCTTC	CSALNLGGGYTF
TRBV10-3	TRBJ2-7	few	-	TGTGCCATCAGTGAGGGGGATTACGAGCAGTACTTC	CAISEGDYEQYF
TRBV10-3	TRBJ2-5	few	-	TGTGCCATCGCGCCCCCCGGGGCCCAGGGTACCCAGTACTTC	CAIAPPGAQGTQYF
TRBV20-1	TRBJ2-7	-	TRBD2	TGCAGTGCTTTTCACGGGGGGGGGTCCTACGAGCAGTACTTC	CSAFHGGGSYEQYF
TRBV27	TRBJ1-2	-	-	TGTGCCAGCAGTCCCAACCCCCCGGCCAGGGCGGGCTACACCTTC	CASSPNPPARAGYTF
TRBV7-2	TRBJ2-7	-	-	TGTGCCAGCAGCCAAGGGACTGGATTCTACGAGCAGTACTTC	CASSQGTGFYEQYF
TRBV6-1	TRBJ2-7	-	-	TGTGCCAGCAGTGAGTGGGGGGTCTCCTACGAGCAGTACTTC	CASSEWGVSYEQYF
TRBV7-9	TRBJ2-5	-	TRBD2	TGTGCCAGCAGCTACCTAGCGGGGGCAGAGACCCAGTACTTC	CASSYLAGAETQYF
TRBV5-1	TRBJ1-1	-	-	TGCGCCAGCAGCACCGGGCCGATCACTGAAGCTTTCTTT	CASSTGPITEAFF
TRBV6-4	TRBJ2-7	-	-	TGTGCCAGCAGCGGCAAGGGGGACACCTACGAGCAGTACTTC	CASSGKGDTYEQYF
TRBV20-1	TRBJ2-7	few	-	TGCAGTGCCCCGTCTTCAGCGGTAACCTCCCGAGAGCAGTACTTC	CSAPSSAVTSREQYF
TRBV20-1	TRBJ2-5	-	TRBD2	TGCAGTGCTAGAGGGCTAGCGGGAGGGTACTACCAAGAGACCCAGTACTTC	CSARGLAGGYYQETQYF
TRBV6-5	TRBJ1-6	few	TRBD1	TGTGCCAGCAGTTCCGTCGACAGGGGAACTCCCCTCCACTTT	CASSSVDRGTPLHF
TRBV20-1	TRBJ1-5	-	TRBD1	TGCAGTGCTAAACAGGGGAATGCTCAGCCCCAGCATTTT	CSAKQGNAQPQHF
TRBV15	TRBJ1-2	few	-	TGTGCCACCAGCAGAGATAGCACAACCTATGGCTACACCTTC	CATSRDSTTYGYTF
TRBV20-1	TRBJ1-5	few	-	TGCAGTGCTATCGGCAGTCTAAATCAGCCCCAGCATTTT	CSAIGSLNQPQHF
TRBV7-6	TRBJ2-7	-	TRBD1	TGTGCTAGCAGCTCGGGACAGGGTAACGAGCAGTACTTC	CASSSGQGNEQYF
TRBV7-2	TRBJ1-5	-	-	TGTGCCAGCAGCCACGGACAGAATCAGCCCCAGCATTTT	CASSHGQNQPQHF
TRBV20-1	TRBJ2-7	-	-	TGCAGTGCTAGGAGGACAGATCCCTCCTACGAGCAGTACTTC	CSARRTDPSYEQYF
TRBV7-6	TRBJ2-5	-	TRBD1	TGTGCCAGCAGCTTAGGGACAGGGAAGTGGGAGACCCAGTACTTC	CASSLGTGKWETQYF
TRBV2	TRBJ2-7	-	-	TGTGCCAGCAGTGTTGGCTACGAGCAGTACTTC	CASSVGYEQYF
TRBV7-6	TRBJ2-6	-	-	TGTGCCAGCAGCTCCCTTAATGGGGCCAACGTCCTGACTTTC	CASSSLNGANVLTF
TRBV10-3	TRBJ1-1	-	-	TGTGCCATCAACGAGGGGGGTACTGAAGCTTTCTTT	CAINEGGTEAFF
TRBV29-1	TRBJ2-5	-	TRBD2	TGCAGCGCAGGACTAGCGGGAGGGCGGGGGACCCAGTACTTC	CSAGLAGGRGTQYF
TRBV20-1	TRBJ2-5	-	-	TGCAGTACTAATCCGGGGGAGGAGACCCAGTACTTC	CSTNPGEETQYF
TRBV7-8	TRBJ2-7	few	-	TGTGCCAGCAGCCACCCTCGGGGGGAGCAGTACTTC	CASSHPRGEQYF
TRBV7-9	TRBJ1-2	-	-	TGTGCCAGCAGCACACAGGTCGGCTATGGCTACACCTTC	CASSTQVGYGYTF